This is a list of T cell receptor beta chains from one sample in a study of T cell responses to AZD1222 COVID-19 vaccine. The repertoire was sequenced with immunoSEQ multiplex PCR; TCRdb's copy has only in-frame clones and lacks some. The sample includes about 140,000 clones, 91% seen only once; the top ten take about 7.5%. Source: peripheral blood, taken 28 days after the second dose of the MenACWY control vaccine. These receptors were taken from an adult who received the MenACWY meningococcal vaccine as a control. Both conserved end residues are part of each CDR3. The D gene is left open where the match is weak. Where a row states a size, it is once, few, many or the class of an expanded clone; other rows omit it.

D	V	size	J	DNA	CDR3
NA	TRBV5-1	NA	TRBJ2-3	TGCGCCAGCAGCAGGGACACCCACACAGATACGCAGTATTTT	CASSRDTHTDTQYF
TRBD1	TRBV19	NA	TRBJ2-7	TGTGCCAGTAGTATAGGGGACAGGGGGCTCTACGAGCAGTACTTC	CASSIGDRGLYEQYF
TRBD1	TRBV5-5	NA	TRBJ2-7	TGTGCCAGCAGCACCTCGGGACAGGGGATTGACGAGCAGTACTTC	CASSTSGQGIDEQYF
NA	TRBV29-1	NA	TRBJ1-1	TGCAGCGTGAATACAGGTGTTACTGAAGCTTTCTTT	CSVNTGVTEAFF
NA	TRBV5-1	NA	TRBJ2-3	TGCGCCAGCAGCTCACTACTAGAGCCAGATACGCAGTATTTT	CASSSLLEPDTQYF
NA	TRBV12-3/TRBV12-4	NA	TRBJ2-5	TGTGCCAGCACCCCCCAGGGAGCAGAGACCCAGTACTTC	CASTPQGAETQYF
NA	TRBV7-9	NA	TRBJ2-7	TGTGCCAGCAGCCCGACAGGACCCTACGAGCAGTACTTC	CASSPTGPYEQYF
NA	TRBV5-8	NA	TRBJ2-1	TGTGCCAGCAGCCAGACAGGTCTTTCCTACAATGAGCAGTTCTTC	CASSQTGLSYNEQFF
TRBD2	TRBV28	NA	TRBJ2-5	TGTGCCAGCACTCCGGGACTAGCGGGACGAGAGACCCAGTACTTC	CASTPGLAGRETQYF
NA	TRBV13	NA	TRBJ2-7	TGTGCCGGCAGCCCAAGGCAGATTAACTACGAGCAGTACTTC	CAGSPRQINYEQYF
NA	TRBV7-8	NA	TRBJ1-2	TGTGCCAGCAGCCCACAGACCAACTATGGCTACACCTTC	CASSPQTNYGYTF
TRBD1	TRBV25-1	NA	TRBJ1-3	TGTGCCAGCAGTGCGGGACAGCCACACTCTGGAAACACCATATATTTT	CASSAGQPHSGNTIYF
TRBD2	TRBV7-2	once	TRBJ2-3	TGTGCCAGCAGCCGGGGACTAGCGGGAGGCACAGATACGCAGTATTTT	CASSRGLAGGTDTQYF
NA	TRBV5-1	NA	TRBJ1-5	TGCGCCAGCAGCTTGGACTATAGCAATCAGCCCCAGCATTTT	CASSLDYSNQPQHF
NA	TRBV2	NA	TRBJ2-1	TGTGCCAGCGGACTTCGGGTCCTGTCGGGCAATGAGCAGTTCTTC	CASGLRVLSGNEQFF
TRBD2	TRBV9	NA	TRBJ2-7	TGTGCCAGCAGCGCGACTAGCGGATACGAGCAGTACTTC	CASSATSGYEQYF
TRBD1	TRBV19	NA	TRBJ1-5	TGTGCCAGTAGTGTGGGACAGGCCTATCAGCCCCAGCATTTT	CASSVGQAYQPQHF
NA	TRBV9	NA	TRBJ1-1	TGTGCCAGCAGCGTAGATCAGAACACTGAAGCTTTCTTT	CASSVDQNTEAFF
NA	TRBV7-2	NA	TRBJ1-5	TGTGCCAGCAGCCCACAGGGTGGCAATCAGCCCCAGCATTTT	CASSPQGGNQPQHF
NA	TRBV7-2	once	TRBJ2-7	TGTGCCAGCAGCTTATCCTACGAGCAGTACTTC	CASSLSYEQYF
NA	TRBV3-1/TRBV3-2	NA	TRBJ2-5	TGTGCCAGCGTCATAAAAGGGCCTGGCCAAGAGACCCAGTACTTC	CASVIKGPGQETQYF
NA	TRBV5-4	NA	TRBJ1-2	TGTGCCAGCAGCTTGGACACGAACTATGGCTACACCTTC	CASSLDTNYGYTF
NA	TRBV5-1	NA	TRBJ2-1	TGCGCCAGCAGCTTTGTAGGGGCGCCTCTTAACAATGAGCAGTTCTTC	CASSFVGAPLNNEQFF
NA	TRBV18	NA	TRBJ1-5	TGTGCCAGCTCACCCTCGACAGGAGGCGGGAATCAGCCCCAGCATTTT	CASSPSTGGGNQPQHF
TRBD1	TRBV12-3/TRBV12-4	NA	TRBJ1-1	TGTGCCAGCAGTGACAGGGGCACTGAAGCTTTCTTT	CASSDRGTEAFF
NA	TRBV7-3	NA	TRBJ2-2	TGTGCCAGCAGCTCCGGGACTTTCACCGGGGAGCTGTTTTTT	CASSSGTFTGELFF
NA	TRBV18	NA	TRBJ1-2	TGTGCCAGCTCCCCGGGGCGGGGTGGCTACACCTTC	CASSPGRGGYTF
NA	TRBV5-1	NA	TRBJ2-3	TGCGCCAGCAGCTTGGACGGGTATAGCACAGATACGCAGTATTTT	CASSLDGYSTDTQYF
TRBD1	TRBV12-3/TRBV12-4	NA	TRBJ1-1	TGTGCCAGCAGTTCTCCAGGGGGCACTGAAGCTTTCTTT	CASSSPGGTEAFF
NA	TRBV10-3	NA	TRBJ2-7	TGTGCCATCAGCGGCGTTGGGAGTGGCTACGAGCAGTACTTC	CAISGVGSGYEQYF
TRBD1	TRBV19	NA	TRBJ1-1	TGTGCCAGTAGTATCAAGGGGGCGACCACTGAAGCTTTCTTT	CASSIKGATTEAFF
TRBD1	TRBV29-1	NA	TRBJ1-4	TGCAGCGCCGGACAGGGTAATGAAAAACTGTTTTTT	CSAGQGNEKLFF